These 6 T cell receptor beta chains were all obtained from the same sample, sequenced in a study of identical twins. One entry per CDR3 protein results from TCRdb running MiXCR on the 5' RACE reads. The table lists more than 400,000 distinct CDR3 sequences, approximately 16% of them singletons. The same sample was also studied in work on yellow fever vaccine responses in identical twins.

Sequencing was performed on CD4+ T cells sorted from blood. Source of these receptors: a woman younger than 35 in good health.

This chain connects TRBV29-1 to TRBJ2-1, with 9 bases identical to TRBD2. The CDR3 contains 13 residues. Unmatched junction bases numbered 9, after V lost 6 bases and J lost 9 bases. Germline V gives CDR1 SQVTM, CDR2 ANQGSEA. CDR3 bases: TGCAGCGTAAAAAGGACTAGCGACGGTGAGCAGTTCTTC. As protein: CSVKRTSDGEQFF.

This clonotype was counted between two and nine times. The junction shows a germline mismatch at one end, possibly a read error. The genes are TRBV10-3 and TRBJ2-6; D remains unclear. The CDR3 runs 16 residues. Germline V gene data show CDR1 as ENHRY and CDR2 as SYGVKD. In DNA, the CDR3 is TGTGCCATCAATGAGTTTGGGGTCTCTGGGGCCAACGTCCTGACTTTC. Its protein is CAINEFGVSGANVLTF.

The rearrangement joins TRBV20-1 to TRBJ2-3; 14 bases align to TRBD2. Trimming cost V 0 bases and J 4 bases; bases outside gene matches: 15. The germline V gene encodes CDR1 DFQATT and CDR2 SNEGSKA (reference sequence). This CDR3 is built from 20 residues. The CDR3 region has the DNA TGCAGTGCTAGAGATCTGGGACTAGCGGGAGCTACCATTTTATCAGATACGCAGTATTTT. Its protein product is CSARDLGLAGATILSDTQYF.

Here the CDR3 DNA reads TGCAGTGCTAGTCCAAGACAGGGAGCTAACTATGGCTACACCTTC. Encoded protein: CSASPRQGANYGYTF. The chain couples TRBV20-1 to TRBJ1-2; 7 bases line up with TRBD1. V trimming: 3 bases; J trimming: 0 bases; junction bases outside the gene matches: 7. The V gene's germline CDR1 is DFQATT and CDR2 SNEGSKA (reference sequence). The CDR3 is made up of 15 amino acids.

This clonotype was detected a few times. The chain joins TRBV7-9 to TRBJ1-6; 7 nucleotides align to TRBD1. Germline CDR1 reads SEHNR; CDR2 reads FQNEAQ (reference sequence). This CDR3 has 16 residues. With V trimmed by 5 bases and J by 7 bases, 11 bases remained unmatched. The CDR3 DNA sequence: TGTGCCAGCAGCCCTGACAGGGCTGCCAGGAATTCACCCCTCCACTTT. Encoded protein: CASSPDRAARNSPLHF.

The J gene is TRBJ2-2, the V gene TRBV4-1; 16 positions match TRBD2. V was clipped by 3 bases and J by 5 bases; unmatched bases: 9. The CDR3 runs 19 residues. Germline V gives CDR1 MGHRA, CDR2 YSYEKL. The CDR3 DNA is TGCGCCAGCAGCCAGCCGGGACTAGCGGGGGGGCCAGATACCGGGGAGCTGTTTTTT. Protein sequence: CASSQPGLAGGPDTGELFF.